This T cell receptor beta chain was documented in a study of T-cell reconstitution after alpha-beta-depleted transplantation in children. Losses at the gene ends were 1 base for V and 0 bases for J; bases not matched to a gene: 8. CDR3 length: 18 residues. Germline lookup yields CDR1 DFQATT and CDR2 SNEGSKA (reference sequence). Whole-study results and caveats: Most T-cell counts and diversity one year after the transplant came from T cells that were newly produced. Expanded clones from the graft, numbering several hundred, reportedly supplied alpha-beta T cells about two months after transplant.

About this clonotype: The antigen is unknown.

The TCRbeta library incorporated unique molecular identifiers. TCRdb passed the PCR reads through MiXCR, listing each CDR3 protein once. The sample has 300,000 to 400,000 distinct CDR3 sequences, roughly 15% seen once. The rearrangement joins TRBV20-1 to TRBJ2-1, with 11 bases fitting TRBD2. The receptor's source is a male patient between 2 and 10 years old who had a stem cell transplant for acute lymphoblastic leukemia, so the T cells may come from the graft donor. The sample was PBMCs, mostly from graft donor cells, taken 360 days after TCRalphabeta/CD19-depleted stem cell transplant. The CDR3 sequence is CSARGGSGRAGSYNEQFF. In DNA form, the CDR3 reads TGCAGTGCTAGAGGTGGTAGCGGGAGGGCCGGCTCCTACAATGAGCAGTTCTTC.